These 9 T cell receptor beta chains were sequenced from one sample in a study of PD-L1 blockade in urothelial cancer. Assay: immunoSEQ multiplex PCR; the TCRdb copy retains only in-frame clones and omits some. The sample lists under 55,000 clones, 84% occurring once. The source material was PBMCs, sampled around atezolizumab (anti-PD-L1) treatment. Source of these receptors: a man in his forties with urothelial cancer.

V usage is TRBV14 and J usage is TRBJ1-2, with TRBD1 matching 8 bases. The germline gives CDR1 SGHDN, CDR2 FVKESK. This CDR3 spans 13 amino acids. Unmatched junction bases numbered 4, after V lost 3 bases and J lost 7 bases. In nucleotides, the CDR3 is TGTGCCAGCAGCCACACAGGGGGAGGTGGCTACACCTTC. It encodes CASSHTGGGGYTF. The full variable domain, its missing parts supplied by reference TRBV14 and TRBJ1-2, is EAGVTQFPSHSVIEKGQTVTLRCDPISGHDNLYWYRRVMGKEIKFLLHFVKESKQDESGMPNNRFLAERTGGTYSTLKVQPAELEDSGVYFCASSHTGGGGYTFGSGTRLTVV.

V usage is TRBV7-2 and J usage is TRBJ2-6; 7 bases align to TRBD1. Germline values: CDR1 SGHTA, CDR2 FQGNSA. Trimming took 3 bases from V and 2 from J; bases not matched to a gene: 10. The length of the CDR3 is 18 residues. The CDR3 DNA is TGTGCCAGCAGCTTCCGGACAGGACCGTACACTGGGGCCAACGTCCTGACTTTC. It specifies CASSFRTGPYTGANVLTF.

This sequence joins TRBV21-1 and TRBJ1-3; the table names TRBD1, a call not compared with the DNA. TRBV21-1 is tagged as a pseudogene. CDR3 length: 15 amino acids. The CDR3 nucleotides are TGTGCCAGCAGCAAAGCCCAGGGAAGGGGAAACACCATATATTTT. As protein: CASSKAQGRGNTIYF.

CDR3 loop: CASSQESGTGTGNTIYF. CDR3 DNA: TGCGCCAGCAGCCAAGAGTCCGGGACAGGGACTGGAAACACCATATATTTT. The chain uses TRBV4-1 and TRBJ1-3; 9 nucleotides align to TRBD1. The CDR3 loop spans 17 amino acids. V was pared by 0 bases and J by 2 bases, with 5 bases of the junction left unmatched. Germline values: CDR1 MGHRA, CDR2 YSYEKL.

The chain is built from TRBV19 and TRBJ2-2; 10 bases agree with TRBD1. Per the germline V gene, CDR1 is LNHDA and CDR2 is SQIVND (reference sequence). The CDR3 has 18 residues. With V trimmed by 3 bases and J by 1 base, 8 bases remained unmatched. CDR3: CASSIGGQGRRNTGELFF. DNA of the CDR3: TGTGCCAGTAGTATCGGGGGACAGGGGAGAAGGAACACCGGGGAGCTGTTTTTT.

The chain is built from TRBV5-4 and TRBJ2-4; 15 bases are shared with TRBD2. Germline V gene data show CDR1 as SGHNT and CDR2 as YYREEE (reference sequence). This CDR3 comprises 15 residues. The J segment lost 7 bases and the V segment lost 4 bases, leaving 3 bases of the junction unmatched. The CDR3 DNA reads TGTGCCAGCAGCCCAGGGACTAGCGGGAGGAACATTCAGTACTTC. Protein product: CASSPGTSGRNIQYF. The variable domain in full, with the rest retrieved from reference TRBV5-4 and TRBJ2-4, is ETGVTQSPTHLIKTRGQQVTLRCSSQSGHNTVSWYQQALGQGPQFIFQYYREEENGRGNFPPRFSGLQFPNYSSELNVNALELDDSALYLCASSPGTSGRNIQYFGAGTRLSVL.

The V call is TRBV28, the J call TRBJ2-1; D not resolved. Trimming pared 1 base from V and 5 bases from J, leaving 12 bases between. The CDR3 has 15 amino acids. Germline-derived CDR1 and CDR2 are MDHEN and SYDVKM. CDR3 sequence: CASSLSPPGNNEQFF. The DNA for the CDR3 is TGTGCCAGCAGTTTATCACCTCCAGGAAACAATGAGCAGTTCTTC.

The J gene is TRBJ1-1, the V gene TRBV28; TRBD1 is a possible D gene (5 bases). V dropped 4 bases and J dropped 1 base, with 28 bases sitting between them. The CDR3 has 20 residues. Germline CDR1 MDHEN, CDR2 SYDVKM. The CDR3 reads CASSSAGLGGGSRGNTEAFF. CDR3 sequence (DNA): TGTGCCAGCAGTTCGGCGGGTCTCGGGGGGGGGAGTCGAGGGAACACTGAAGCTTTCTTT. Full variable domain (remainder filled in from reference TRBV28 and TRBJ1-1): DVKVTQSSRYLVKRTGEKVFLECVQDMDHENMFWYRQDPGLGLRLIYFSYDVKMKEKGDIPEGYSVSREKKERFSLILESASTNQTSMYLCASSSAGLGGGSRGNTEAFFGQGTRLTVV.

This clone has a handful of counts. The chain joins TRBV19 to TRBJ1-2; 7 bases are a match to TRBD1. Germline V CDR1 and CDR2: LNHDA, SQIVND (reference sequence). The CDR3 has 15 amino acids. V was clipped by 6 bases and J by 2 bases; unmatched bases: 9. CDR3 residues: CASSPFPGQNYGYTF. CDR3 nucleotide sequence: TGTGCCAGTAGCCCATTTCCGGGACAGAACTATGGCTACACCTTC.